The clone carrying this TCR beta chain has a handful of counts. The antigen is not known. V was trimmed by 1 base and J by 2 bases, leaving 12 bases between them. The germline gives CDR1 SGHAT, CDR2 FQNNGV. CDR3 length: 15 amino acids. The record originates from a study of T cell responses to AZD1222 COVID-19 vaccine. Repertoires were generated with immunoSEQ multiplex PCR, while TCRdb's copy carries only in-frame clones and drops some. The data hold some 150,000 clones, with 85% to 95% observed a single time. Study findings and constraints: Across the whole spike, CD4 TCRs peaked at regions 160-218 and 743-854. AZD1222 recipients seropositive at baseline numbered only six or seven. The breadth and depth of Spike-specific TCRs increased once two AZD1222 doses had been given. None of the repertoires were sampled until the peak T cell response had passed.

The chain recombines TRBV11-2 with TRBJ2-7; the D gene is possibly TRBD1 (5 bases). This TCR was recovered from an adult in good health. The sample in question was peripheral blood, obtained on day 0 of MenACWY control vaccination. The CDR3 protein is CASSLGTSGPYEQYF. The DNA of the CDR3 is TGTGCCAGCAGCTTAGGTACTTCAGGGCCCTACGAGCAGTACTTC.